These 32 T cell receptor beta chains were all obtained from the same sample, sequenced in a study of T-cell memory formation after mild COVID-19. TCRdb processed the 5' RACE reads anew with MiXCR; each CDR3 protein has one entry. The sample records around 300,000 distinct CDR3 sequences, under 15% being singletons. The sample consisted of PBMCs or a T cell subset sorted from them (not recorded which). These receptors all stem from a man between 18 and 29 years old who had mild COVID-19 (a few samples of this study predate the infection). Cell type and time point are not known.

This clonotype was seen more than once but under ten times. The genes are TRBV27 and TRBJ2-3; D assignment may be TRBD1 or TRBD2 (6 bases each). Trimming removed 2 bases from V and 1 base from J, with 10 bases in between. This CDR3 has 15 amino acids. Germline loops: CDR1 MNHEY, CDR2 SMNVEV (reference sequence). CDR3 bases: TGTGCCAGCAGTTTACATAGGGGGGGCACAGATACGCAGTATTTT. It yields the protein CASSLHRGGTDTQYF.

This clonotype turned up a few times. This chain joins TRBV7-2 and TRBJ2-5, with D unclear. CDR3 length: 15 amino acids. V was shortened by 3 bases and J by 6 bases, with 17 bases between the two germline ends. The germline gives CDR1 SGHTA, CDR2 FQGNSA. The CDR3, as DNA: TGTGCCAGCAGCTTCTCTCGGGCCCTTTTGCAGACCCAGTACTTC. It encodes CASSFSRALLQTQYF.

This CDR3 is CASRSTGGGQETQYF. DNA for the CDR3: TGTGCCAGCAGGTCGACAGGGGGAGGCCAAGAGACCCAGTACTTC. The V gene is TRBV13, the J gene TRBJ2-5; 9 bases map to TRBD1. This CDR3 is built from 15 residues. Germline trimming cut 6 bases from V and 1 base from J; bases unmatched to any gene: 6. The germline V gene has CDR1 PRHDT and CDR2 FYEKMQ (reference sequence). Complete variable domain (other parts from reference TRBV13 and TRBJ2-5): AAGVIQSPRHLIKEKRETATLKCYPIPRHDTVYWYQQGPGQDPQFLISFYEKMQSDKGSIPDRFSAQQFSDYHSELNMSSLELGDSALYFCASRSTGGGQETQYFGPGTRLLVL.

In this sample, this clonotype turned up a few times. The rearrangement uses TRBV18 and TRBJ1-5, with D possibly TRBD1 on 5 matching bases. Looked up from germline, CDR1 is KGHSH and CDR2 is LQKENI. V lost 10 bases, J lost 0 bases, and 10 bases lay in between. The CDR3 contains 13 residues. In DNA, the CDR3 is TGTGCCACCAACGGGGGTAGCAATCAGCCCCAGCATTTT. This sequence encodes CATNGGSNQPQHF.

This clonotype showed up just a few times. The gene calls are TRBV6-5 and TRBJ2-3; the D gene is possibly TRBD2 (6 bases). The CDR3 extends over 13 amino acids. The germline gives CDR1 MNHEY, CDR2 SVGAGI. Trimming stripped 7 bases from V and 6 bases from J, with 14 bases between. CDR3 DNA sequence: TGTGCCAGCATCCAGCCGGGGGTTGATACGCAGTATTTT. It specifies CASIQPGVDTQYF.

V and J are TRBV20-1 and TRBJ1-1; D remains unclear. The V gene's germline CDR1 is DFQATT and CDR2 SNEGSKA (reference sequence). V was pared by 2 bases and J by 4 bases, with 17 bases between. The CDR3 spans 15 residues. Written as DNA, the CDR3 is TGCAGTGCTAGACGTCGGGAGGGCCCTGGCACTGAAGCTTTCTTT. Encoded protein: CSARRREGPGTEAFF.

This clonotype was seen a few times. The J gene is TRBJ2-4, the V gene TRBV24-1; 7 bases agree with TRBD2. The trim removed 5 bases at V and 1 base at J, leaving 10 bases unmatched. From germline, CDR1 is KGHDR and CDR2 SFDVKD. The CDR3 sequence is 17 residues long. The chain's CDR3 is CATSALGCGGAKNIQYF. CDR3 nucleotides: TGTGCCACCAGTGCCCTCGGGTGCGGGGGTGCCAAAAACATTCAGTACTTC.

This clonotype showed up just a few times. The V gene is TRBV7-2, the J gene TRBJ1-3; possibly TRBD1 for D (6 bases). This CDR3 is 14 amino acids long. V was shortened by 6 bases and J by 1 base, with 10 bases between the two germline ends. Germline V lookup: CDR1 SGHTA, CDR2 FQGNSA. CDR3 region: CASSQGLSGNTIYF. The CDR3 DNA is TGTGCCAGCAGTCAGGGGCTTTCTGGAAACACCATATATTTT. Based on the CDR3 plus reference TRBV7-2 and TRBJ1-3, the full variable domain is GAGVSQSPSNKVTEKGKDVELRCDPISGHTALYWYRQSLGQGLEFLIYFQGNSAPDKSGLPSDRFSAERTGGSVSTLTIQRTQQEDSAVYLCASSQGLSGNTIYFGEGSWLTVV.

The chain uses TRBV5-6 and TRBJ2-1, with D hard to call. This CDR3 spans 14 amino acids. Germline lookup yields CDR1 SGHDT and CDR2 YYEEEE. V lost 4 bases, J lost 0 bases, and 8 bases lay in between. As DNA, the CDR3 is TGTGCCAGCAGCCGGATCAACTCCTACAATGAGCAGTTCTTC. This translates into CASSRINSYNEQFF.

The genes are TRBV12-3 or TRBV12-4 and TRBJ2-5, with a possible D match to TRBD1 (6 bases). The CDR3 is 14 residues long. V dropped 6 bases and J dropped 2 bases, with 13 bases sitting between them. The CDR3 DNA is TGTGCCAGCAGAACACAGGGAGCTCAAGAGACCCAGTACTTC. It yields the protein CASRTQGAQETQYF.

V is TRBV7-2 and J is TRBJ2-3; TRBD1 is a possible D gene (6 bases). The CDR3 is 15 amino acids. From germline, CDR1 is SGHTA and CDR2 FQGNSA. Trimming cost V 5 bases and J 1 base, with 13 bases left between them. This CDR3 reads CASSQTGDGTDTQYF. CDR3 coding DNA: TGTGCCAGCAGCCAGACAGGAGACGGCACAGATACGCAGTATTTT.

The table lists this clonotype with a few counts. The V gene is TRBV20-1, the J gene TRBJ2-1; 11 nucleotides line up with TRBD2. Germline values: CDR1 DFQATT, CDR2 SNEGSKA (reference sequence). The CDR3 runs to 17 residues. The trim removed 3 bases at V and 0 bases at J, leaving 7 bases unmatched. CDR3 coding DNA: TGCAGTGCTAGTGGGCTAGCGGGGGGCCCCTCCTACAATGAGCAGTTCTTC. This codes for CSASGLAGGPSYNEQFF.

This clonotype was observed many times. This chain uses TRBV5-1 with TRBJ2-1; 15 bases fit TRBD2. This CDR3 spans 16 amino acids. The germline V gene encodes CDR1 SGHRS and CDR2 YFSETQ. Trimming cost V 2 bases and J 7 bases; bases outside gene matches: 4. CDR3: CASSFGLAGGSNEQFF. In DNA, the CDR3 is TGCGCCAGCAGCTTTGGACTAGCGGGGGGGTCGAATGAGCAGTTCTTC.

This chain joins TRBV6-2 or TRBV6-3 and TRBJ2-7; perhaps TRBD1 as D (5 bases). The V gene lost 8 bases and the J gene lost 4 bases, with 12 bases spanning the gap. Germline V CDR1 and CDR2: MNHEY, SVGEGT. There are 12 residues in the CDR3. The chain's CDR3 is CASGWTSYEQYV. CDR3 nucleotide sequence: TGTGCCAGCGGATGGACAAGTTACGAGCAGTACGTC.

The V call is TRBV29-1, the J call TRBJ1-5; D not resolved. This CDR3 contains 11 residues. V shed 8 bases and J shed 13 bases, with 18 bases lying between them. CDR1 and CDR2 (germline): SQVTM, ANQGSEA. The CDR3 sequence: CSTKVDGSQHF. DNA for the CDR3: TGCAGCACAAAAGTCGACGGCTCTCAGCATTTT. The variable domain in full, completed from reference TRBV29-1 and TRBJ1-5, reads SAVISQKPSRDICQRGTSLTIQCQVDSQVTMMFWYRQQPGQSLTLIATANQGSEATYESGFVIDKFPISRPNLTFSTLTVSNMSPEDSSIYLCSTKVDGSQHFGDGTRLSIL.

This clonotype turned up a few times. The rearrangement uses TRBV20-1 and TRBJ1-2; D unclear. This CDR3 is 11 amino acids long. Trimming pared 8 bases from V and 7 bases from J, leaving 14 bases between. Germline CDR1 and CDR2: DFQATT and SNEGSKA (reference sequence). The CDR3 DNA follows: TGCAGTTGCCAACTTACAGCTGGCTACACCTTC. This codes for CSCQLTAGYTF.

This clonotype was observed a few times. V and J are TRBV7-9 and TRBJ2-5; D may correspond to TRBD1 or TRBD2 (6 bases each). Between the trimmed V and J ends, which lost 2 bases and 5 bases, there was a span of 12 bases. Germline V gene lookup returns CDR1 SEHNR and CDR2 FQNEAQ (reference sequence). The CDR3 runs to 14 residues. The CDR3 nucleotides are TGTGCCAGCAGCTTAATCGGGGGCGGTGAGACCCAGTACTTC. Translated, it gives CASSLIGGGETQYF.

V gene TRBV7-9 combines with J gene TRBJ2-5; D is ambiguous. CDR1 is SEHNR, CDR2 FQNEAQ, per germline (reference sequence). This CDR3 contains 14 residues. The V end lost 4 bases, the J end lost 3 bases, and 12 bases lay between the germline ends. In DNA form, the CDR3 reads TGTGCCAGCAGCTCCCATCGGAACGAAGAGACCCAGTACTTC. Its protein is CASSSHRNEETQYF.

This clonotype was counted only a few times. This chain joins TRBV5-1 and TRBJ2-7; 8 positions match TRBD1. Germline V gene sequence: CDR1 SGHRS, CDR2 YFSETQ. The length of the CDR3 is 11 residues. V was pared by 10 bases and J by 3 bases, with 3 bases of the junction left unmatched. The DNA of the CDR3 is TGCGCCGGACAGGGTATCTACGAGCAGTACGTC. It is translated as CAGQGIYEQYV.

The gene calls are TRBV7-2 and TRBJ1-2, with D hard to call. The V and J ends lost 1 base and 4 bases respectively, with 10 bases between them. CDR1 SGHTA and CDR2 FQGNSA come from the germline V gene. This CDR3 is built from 14 residues. CDR3 loop: CASSLDGDSYGYTF. In nucleotides, the CDR3 is TGTGCCAGCAGCTTAGATGGGGATTCCTATGGCTACACCTTC.

This clonotype appeared a few times. The genes are TRBV6-6 and TRBJ2-2; D is unresolved. CDR1 and CDR2 from the germline V gene are MNHNY and SVGAGI (reference sequence). This CDR3 region has 15 residues. V was clipped by 2 bases and J by 4 bases, with 11 bases between them. The CDR3 loop reads CASSYRRMGTGELFF. The CDR3 DNA is TGTGCCAGCAGTTACCGTCGCATGGGCACCGGGGAGCTGTTTTTT.

This clonotype has at least ten counts. This sequence joins TRBV5-1 and TRBJ2-1; 12 nucleotides agree with TRBD2. Per germline, CDR1 SGHRS and CDR2 YFSETQ. The CDR3 extends over 15 amino acids. V was pared by 4 bases and J by 5 bases, with 4 bases of the junction left unmatched. This CDR3 is CASSPLAGGDNEQFF. Here the CDR3 DNA reads TGCGCCAGCAGCCCTCTAGCGGGGGGGGACAATGAGCAGTTCTTC. The variable domain in full, with the rest retrieved from reference TRBV5-1 and TRBJ2-1, is KAGVTQTPRYLIKTRGQQVTLSCSPISGHRSVSWYQQTPGQGLQFLFEYFSETQRNKGNFPGRFSGRQFSNSRSEMNVSTLELGDSALYLCASSPLAGGDNEQFFGPGTRLTVL.

This chain uses TRBV6-6 with TRBJ2-2; D possibly matches TRBD1 or TRBD2 (5 bases each). CDR1 and CDR2 (germline): MNHNY, SVGAGI (reference sequence). This CDR3 region has 15 residues. Between the trimmed V and J ends, which lost 2 bases and 4 bases, there was a span of 11 bases. The CDR3 DNA is TGTGCCAGCAGTTACATCAAGGGGACCACCGGGGAGCTGTTTTTT. Its translation: CASSYIKGTTGELFF.

The table lists this clonotype with a few counts. The chain employs TRBV4-1 and TRBJ1-2, with 8 nucleotides matching TRBD1. Per germline, CDR1 MGHRA and CDR2 YSYEKL. The CDR3 has 16 residues. V was pared by 6 bases and J by 1 base, with 10 bases of the junction left unmatched. The CDR3 bases are TGCGCCAGCAGGCTTTATGGACAGGGATATAACTATGGCTACACCTTC. It is translated as CASRLYGQGYNYGYTF.

This clonotype has just a few counts. The chain combines TRBV25-1 with TRBJ1-1; TRBD1 is a possible D gene (6 bases). The CDR3 has 14 amino acids. CDR1 is MGHDK and CDR2 is SYGVNS in the germline V gene. The V gene lost 4 bases and the J gene lost 5 bases, with 14 bases spanning the gap. CDR3 amino acids: CASSGQGMRTEAFF. As DNA, the CDR3 is TGTGCCAGCAGTGGGCAGGGGATGAGGACTGAAGCTTTCTTT. The whole variable domain, filled in from reference TRBV25-1 and TRBJ1-1, reads EADIYQTPRYLVIGTGKKITLECSQTMGHDKMYWYQQDPGMELHLIHYSYGVNSTEKGDLSSESTVSRIRTEHFPLTLESARPSHTSQYLCASSGQGMRTEAFFGQGTRLTVV.

In this sample, this clonotype turned up a few times. The chain has TRBV4-3 and TRBJ2-5; a weak D match, TRBD1 (6 bases). Trimming removed 4 bases from V and 0 bases from J, with 12 bases in between. Germline assignment: CDR1 LGHNA and CDR2 YSLEER. The CDR3 totals 15 residues. The CDR3 DNA reads as TGCGCCAGCAGCCGGACCGGGACATACCAAGAGACCCAGTACTTC. Translation: CASSRTGTYQETQYF.

This clonotype was detected only a few times. The chain links TRBV23-1 to TRBJ2-7, with D hard to call. TRBV23-1 is identified as an open reading frame with a role that is uncertain. CDR3 length: 15 amino acids. Deletions cut 1 base from V and 4 bases from J, with 14 bases between. DNA for the CDR3: TGCGCCAGCAGTCAATGGTCGGCCAGAGCGTACGAGCAGTACTTC. It specifies CASSQWSARAYEQYF.

The table lists this clonotype with a few counts. The rearrangement links TRBV7-6 to TRBJ2-2, with 10 bases fitting TRBD2. V lost 1 base and J lost 5; bases outside the gene matches: 13. The CDR3 is 19 amino acids. Per the germline V gene, CDR1 is SGHVS and CDR2 is FNYEAQ. CDR3 loop: CASSLVAPGGLAFTGELFF. The DNA for the CDR3 is TGTGCCAGCAGCTTAGTAGCGCCGGGGGGACTAGCGTTTACCGGGGAGCTGTTTTTT.

This clonotype was counted only a few times. The chain joins TRBV4-1 to TRBJ1-3; 9 nucleotides match TRBD1. The germline CDR1 and CDR2 sequences are MGHRA and YSYEKL. The V segment lost 3 bases and the J segment 0 bases; nucleotides outside the gene matches: 6. The CDR3 has 17 amino acids. The CDR3 loop reads CASSQITGGTSGNTIYF. In DNA form, the CDR3 reads TGCGCCAGCAGCCAGATAACAGGGGGCACCTCTGGAAACACCATATATTTT.

This clonotype occurred a few times. The gene calls are TRBV5-1 and TRBJ2-3; D perhaps matches TRBD2 (5 bases). CDR1 and CDR2 (germline): SGHRS, YFSETQ. Trimming cost V 1 base and J 3 bases, with 18 bases left between them. The CDR3 runs 17 residues. The CDR3 loop reads CASSLSPGPGGTDTQYF. The CDR3 coding sequence is TGCGCCAGCAGCTTGAGTCCGGGTCCCGGAGGAACAGATACGCAGTATTTT.

The chain joins TRBV28 to TRBJ2-6; D remains unclear. V shed 4 bases and J shed 2 bases, with 12 bases lying between them. The CDR3 contains 16 residues. Per the germline V gene, CDR1 is MDHEN and CDR2 is SYDVKM. CDR3 sequence: CASSYPWATGANVLTF. CDR3 bases: TGTGCCAGCAGTTATCCCTGGGCGACTGGGGCCAACGTCCTGACTTTC.

This clonotype was observed a handful of times. One end of the junction fails to match germline, which may point to a read error. CDR3 DNA sequence: TGTGCTAGCAGCTTATTGCACCAAGAGACCCAGTACTTC. Its translation is CASSLLHQETQYF. The gene calls are TRBV7-7 and TRBJ2-5, with no clear D. The CDR3 has 13 amino acids. CDR1 and CDR2 from the germline V gene are SSHAT and FNYEAQ (reference sequence).